Sequencing of this TCR beta chain was carried out in a study of CD8+CD57+ T cells in acquired aplastic anemia. Across the study: The DNA of sorted CD4+ and CD8+ cells averaged roughly 3.2 ug. Points from the study as a whole: Some 28 CD8+ CDR3 sequences occurred in both the patients and the controls. Controls and patients did not differ significantly in CD8+ Simpson's diversity.

Profiles of TCR beta VDJ and CDR3 were generated from a genomic DNA template. Using its own MiXCR run on the reads, TCRdb lists one record per CDR3 protein. The data contain 200,000 to 300,000 distinct CDR3 sequences, around 82% of them singletons. Comment on this clonotype: Its antigen is as yet unknown.

Patients chosen for sequencing had shown CD8+CD57+ cell expansion by flow cytometry. The cohort consisted entirely of patients having severe acquired aplastic anemia. The germline CDR1 and CDR2 sequences are LNHNV and YYDKDF (reference sequence). The CDR3 consists of 15 residues. The V and J ends lost 5 bases and 3 bases respectively, with 16 bases between them. V and J are TRBV15 and TRBJ1-1; D possibly corresponds to TRBD1 (5 bases). The material sequenced was sorted CD4+, CD8+, or CD8+CD57+ T cells (not recorded which) from PBMCs. The TCR originated in a human donor with aplastic anemia. CDR3 in amino acids: CATSLGVTAYTEAFF. CDR3 DNA: TGTGCCACCAGCTTAGGGGTCACAGCCTACACTGAAGCTTTCTTT.